A single sample is the source of the 30 T cell receptor beta chains below, sequenced in a study of shared clonotypes between healthy human individuals. The table came from immunoSEQ multiplex PCR; TCRdb's copy has only in-frame clones and leaves some out. The data show roughly 700,000 clones, 74% seen once. Source material: memory CD4+ T cells sorted from blood. Subset indicated: CD45RA-negative fraction. All receptors come from a woman aged 25 to 39 in good health.

This clone turned up a few times. The rearrangement joins TRBV9 to TRBJ1-2; 8 positions agree with TRBD1. V lost 3 bases, J lost 2 bases, and 6 bases stayed unmatched. Germline assignment: CDR1 SGDLS and CDR2 YYNGEE. The CDR3 extends over 15 amino acids. The DNA of the CDR3 is TGTGCCAGCAGCGCGAAGACAGGGGCGAACTATGGCTACACCTTC. Translation: CASSAKTGANYGYTF. The complete variable domain, with remaining parts taken from reference TRBV9 and TRBJ1-2, reads DSGVTQTPKHLITATGQRVTLRCSPRSGDLSVYWYQQSLDQGLQFLIQYYNGEERAKGNILERFSAQQFPDLHSELNLSSLELGDSALYFCASSAKTGANYGYTFGSGTRLTVV.

At least ten counts were recorded for this clone. This chain connects TRBV27 to TRBJ2-5; 7 nucleotides line up with TRBD2. This CDR3 has 14 residues. The V gene's germline CDR1 is MNHEY and CDR2 SMNVEV (reference sequence). V gave up 2 bases and J gave up 4 bases; unmatched junction bases: 4. CDR3 residues: CASSLAGARETQYF. Written as DNA, the CDR3 is TGTGCCAGCAGTTTAGCGGGAGCTAGAGAGACCCAGTACTTC.

This clone has only one observation. CDR3: CASSKKQGVYEQYF. Here the CDR3 DNA reads TGTGCCAGCAGCAAGAAGCAAGGGGTCTACGAGCAGTACTTC. This chain joins TRBV25-1 and TRBJ2-7, with D maybe TRBD1 (5 bases). The CDR3 has 14 residues. V lost 6 bases and J 3 bases, leaving 15 bases between the germline ends. Germline V gene data show CDR1 as MGHDK and CDR2 as SYGVNS.

V gene TRBV6-6 combines with J gene TRBJ2-7; D is perhaps TRBD2 (6 bases). Trimming removed 2 bases from V and 3 bases from J, with 8 bases in between. The CDR3 has 13 residues. Germline CDR1 and CDR2: MNHNY and SVGAGI (reference sequence). The CDR3 DNA reads TGTGCCAGCAGTTACACTAGCAACTACGAGCAGTACTTC. Translation gives CASSYTSNYEQYF.

This clone showed up just a few times. The V gene is TRBV10-2, the J gene TRBJ1-2, with D possibly matching TRBD1 (5 bases). Germline loops: CDR1 WSHSY, CDR2 SAAADI. This CDR3 is built from 13 residues. V lost 3 bases, J lost 4 bases, and 9 bases lay in between. The chain's CDR3 is CASSEQEGYGYTF. The CDR3 DNA follows: TGCGCCAGCAGTGAACAGGAGGGCTATGGCTACACCTTC.

The chain has TRBV7-9 and TRBJ2-3; D is undetermined. CDR1 is SEHNR and CDR2 is FQNEAQ in the germline V gene (reference sequence). The length of the CDR3 is 14 residues. V lost 5 bases and J lost 3, with 12 bases in between. CDR3 region: CASSPSGWTDTQYF. CDR3 in DNA: TGTGCCAGCAGCCCTTCCGGGTGGACAGATACGCAGTATTTT.

V gene TRBV18 combines with J gene TRBJ2-1; the match to TRBD1 covers 9 bases. The CDR3 contains 14 residues. CDR1 and CDR2 (germline): KGHSH, LQKENI. The trim removed 3 bases at V and 9 bases at J, leaving 6 bases unmatched. CDR3 in DNA: TGTGCCAGCTCACCGGACAGGGGTTACGGTGAGCAGTTCTTC. Its translation is CASSPDRGYGEQFF.

This clone was seen just once. The chain links TRBV2 to TRBJ2-7; D gene uncertain. The germline V and J ends were trimmed by 4 bases and 2 bases, with 9 bases remaining between them. The V gene's germline CDR1 is SNHLY and CDR2 FYNNEI. This CDR3 contains 13 residues. The CDR3 sequence is CASSGTVTYEQYF. CDR3 sequence (DNA): TGTGCCAGCAGTGGAACGGTTACCTACGAGCAGTACTTC.

A single count supports this clone. V usage is TRBV28 and J usage is TRBJ2-7, with 8 bases identical to TRBD2. The CDR3 is 14 residues long. V lost 6 bases and J lost 2; bases outside the gene matches: 6. CDR1 and CDR2 (germline): MDHEN, SYDVKM. CDR3 sequence reads: CASRGSGSPYEQYF. The CDR3 nucleotides are TGTGCCAGCAGAGGGAGCGGGAGCCCCTACGAGCAGTACTTC.

The V call is TRBV9, the J call TRBJ2-1; D is unresolved. The germline V gene has CDR1 SGDLS and CDR2 YYNGEE. Deletions cut 0 bases from V and 8 bases from J, with 18 bases between. The CDR3 is made up of 16 amino acids. This CDR3 reads CASSVGVSSRRDEQFF. For the CDR3, the DNA is TGTGCCAGCAGCGTAGGGGTTAGTTCCAGAAGGGATGAGCAGTTCTTC.

The rearrangement uses TRBV5-1 and TRBJ1-2; D unresolved. V gave up 0 bases and J gave up 4 bases, with 13 bases separating them. CDR3 length: 15 amino acids. Germline loops: CDR1 SGHRS, CDR2 YFSETQ. The DNA for the CDR3 is TGCGCCAGCAGCTTGGATGGCAGCCTTAGCTATGGCTACACCTTC. It yields the protein CASSLDGSLSYGYTF.

This clone was seen many times. The J gene is TRBJ1-5, the V gene TRBV19; D unresolved. V was clipped by 3 bases and J by 7 bases, with 16 bases between them. CDR3 length: 15 residues. Germline V gene sequence: CDR1 LNHDA, CDR2 SQIVND (reference sequence). CDR3 region: CASSIGAEGRQPQHF. CDR3 DNA sequence: TGTGCCAGTAGTATTGGTGCCGAAGGGAGACAGCCCCAGCATTTT. Variable domain in full (rest from reference TRBV19 and TRBJ1-5): DGGITQSPKYLFRKEGQNVTLSCEQNLNHDAMYWYRQDPGQGLRLIYYSQIVNDFQKGDIAEGYSVSREKKESFPLTVTSAQKNPTAFYLCASSIGAEGRQPQHFGDGTRLSIL.

The V call is TRBV28, the J call TRBJ2-5; the match to TRBD1 covers 7 bases. Losses at the gene ends were 9 bases for V and 5 bases for J; bases not matched to a gene: 12. Germline V gives CDR1 MDHEN, CDR2 SYDVKM. The CDR3 loop spans 14 amino acids. CDR3 bases: TGTGCCAGTTACTCCACAGGGGTGGTGGAGACCCAGTACTTC. Translation gives CASYSTGVVETQYF.

This chain links TRBV5-1 with TRBJ2-2; 14 bases fit TRBD2. The germline CDR1 and CDR2 sequences are SGHRS and YFSETQ. V lost 3 bases, J lost 3 bases, and 4 bases stayed unmatched. The CDR3 runs to 17 residues. In DNA, the CDR3 is TGCGCCAGCAGCTCCGGGACTAGCGGGAGACACACCGGGGAGCTGTTTTTT. It translates to CASSSGTSGRHTGELFF. The variable domain in full, completed from reference TRBV5-1 and TRBJ2-2, reads KAGVTQTPRYLIKTRGQQVTLSCSPISGHRSVSWYQQTPGQGLQFLFEYFSETQRNKGNFPGRFSGRQFSNSRSEMNVSTLELGDSALYLCASSSGTSGRHTGELFFGEGSRLTVL.

This rearrangement joins TRBV28 to TRBJ2-5, with 11 bases fitting TRBD1. Germline V gene data show CDR1 as MDHEN and CDR2 as SYDVKM. CDR3 length equals 15 residues. V dropped 5 bases and J dropped 6; count of bases not matched to a gene: 8. The CDR3 DNA sequence: TGTGCCAGCAGTCTGCAAGGACAGGGGGCGAAGACCCAGTACTTC. Amino acid sequence: CASSLQGQGAKTQYF.

A single count supports this clone. V gene TRBV5-4 combines with J gene TRBJ2-5; TRBD2 is a possible D gene (6 bases). The germline gives CDR1 SGHNT, CDR2 YYREEE (reference sequence). CDR3 length: 15 residues. The ends were cut back, 4 bases at V and 4 bases at J, with 17 bases in the middle. The CDR3 is CASSPEVARGETQYF. Here the CDR3 DNA reads TGTGCCAGCAGCCCGGAGGTAGCGCGGGGAGAGACCCAGTACTTC.

This clone was counted a few times. The chain uses TRBV4-1 and TRBJ2-1, with 10 bases lining up with TRBD2. Germline V gene sequence: CDR1 MGHRA, CDR2 YSYEKL. J gave up 3 bases and V 4 bases, and 3 bases lay outside the gene matches. The CDR3 loop spans 15 amino acids. CDR3 nucleotides: TGCGCCAGCAGCCTCCGGACTAGCGGCTACAATGAGCAGTTCTTC. Translating gives CASSLRTSGYNEQFF.

This clone was observed a handful of times. The CDR3, as DNA: TGCGCCAGCAGCTTGGAGGCTACAGCGAACACCGGGGAGCTGTTTTTT. It yields the protein CASSLEATANTGELFF. This chain joins TRBV5-1 and TRBJ2-2; D unresolved. Trimming pared 0 bases from V and 0 bases from J, leaving 9 bases between. This CDR3 is built from 16 residues. Germline loops: CDR1 SGHRS, CDR2 YFSETQ.

In the case of this clone: The same CDR3 is also encoded by other DNA sequences in this sample. CDR3 sequence reads: CAISESIGTDTQYF. The CDR3 nucleotides are TGTGCCATCAGTGAGTCGATAGGGACGGACACGCAGTATTTT. The chain carries TRBV10-3 and TRBJ2-3, with D perhaps TRBD1 or TRBD2 (5 bases each). The V gene lost 0 bases and the J gene lost 9 bases, with 13 bases spanning the gap. The CDR3 has 14 amino acids. Germline CDR1 is ENHRY and CDR2 is SYGVKD.

This clone was found a few times. V gene TRBV28 combines with J gene TRBJ2-1, with 11 bases identical to TRBD2. This CDR3 is built from 15 residues. CDR1 and CDR2 from the germline V gene are MDHEN and SYDVKM. V lost 2 bases to trimming and J lost 14 bases; unmatched junction nucleotides: 11. The CDR3 spells CASSLGGWTSGLKFF. CDR3 DNA sequence: TGTGCCAGCAGTTTAGGTGGTTGGACTAGCGGGTTGAAGTTCTTC.

CDR3 bases: TGCGCCAGCAGCTTCCAGGGGCTGCACGAGCAGTACTTC. It translates to CASSFQGLHEQYF. The rearrangement joins TRBV5-1 to TRBJ2-7, with D perhaps matching TRBD1 (6 bases). From germline, CDR1 is SGHRS and CDR2 YFSETQ. The V end lost 2 bases, the J end lost 5 bases, and 11 bases lay between the germline ends. The CDR3 covers 13 residues.

V is TRBV5-1 and J is TRBJ1-2; D gene ambiguous. CDR1 and CDR2 from the germline V gene are SGHRS and YFSETQ. This CDR3 is 16 amino acids long. The V end lost 0 bases, the J end lost 5 bases, and 17 bases lay between the germline ends. The CDR3 sequence: CASSLDSSSRLYGYTF. DNA for the CDR3: TGCGCCAGCAGCTTGGACAGCTCGAGTCGACTTTATGGCTACACCTTC.

V usage is TRBV27 and J usage is TRBJ2-7, with TRBD2 matching over 9 bases. V shed 0 bases, J shed 5 bases, and the junction held 8 bases outside the gene matches. The CDR3 spans 16 residues. The germline CDR1 and CDR2 sequences are MNHEY and SMNVEV (reference sequence). CDR3 in amino acids: CASSLSLLAGKNEQYF. CDR3 in DNA: TGTGCCAGCAGTTTATCGTTACTAGCGGGCAAAAACGAGCAGTACTTC.

The chain is built from TRBV7-2 and TRBJ2-1; 8 bases are shared with TRBD2. V lost 1 base to trimming and J lost 3 bases; unmatched junction nucleotides: 2. The CDR3 contains 15 residues. CDR1 and CDR2 from the germline V gene are SGHTA and FQGNSA. This chain's CDR3 is CASSLVRGGYNEQFF. CDR3 bases: TGTGCCAGCAGCTTAGTTCGGGGGGGCTACAATGAGCAGTTCTTC.

This chain connects TRBV6-5 to TRBJ2-5, with a possible D match to TRBD2 (6 bases). Trimming stripped 6 bases from V and 5 bases from J, with 19 bases between. Germline loops: CDR1 MNHEY, CDR2 SVGAGI. The CDR3 length is 15 residues. The CDR3 sequence is CASSFAGTPGETQYF. DNA for the CDR3: TGTGCCAGCAGCTTTGCGGGGACCCCTGGGGAGACCCAGTACTTC.

This clone was counted only a few times. The CDR3 nucleotides read TGTGCCACCAGCAGCTACGGGACAGCGGACAAAGAGACCCAGTACTTC. Amino acid sequence: CATSSYGTADKETQYF. The chain has TRBV15 and TRBJ2-5, with 7 bases aligning to TRBD1. Germline CDR1 LNHNV, CDR2 YYDKDF (reference sequence). The V and J ends lost 3 bases and 3 bases, in that order; junction bases with no gene match: 10. CDR3 size: 16 residues. Variable domain in full (rest from reference TRBV15 and TRBJ2-5): DAMVIQNPRYQVTQFGKPVTLSCSQTLNHNVMYWYQQKSSQAPKLLFHYYDKDFNNEADTPDNFQSRRPNTSFCFLDIRSPGLGDTAMYLCATSSYGTADKETQYFGPGTRLLVL.

The chain links TRBV7-9 to TRBJ2-2; 7 positions match TRBD1. J gave up 5 bases and V 5 bases, and 5 bases lay outside the gene matches. CDR1 is SEHNR, CDR2 FQNEAQ, per germline (reference sequence). The CDR3 spans 14 residues. This chain's CDR3 is CASSEDRATGELFF. CDR3 coding DNA: TGTGCCAGCAGCGAAGACAGGGCTACCGGGGAGCTGTTTTTT.

V usage is TRBV6-6 and J usage is TRBJ1-1, with a tentative D call TRBD1 (6 bases). Trimming took 7 bases from V and 0 from J, leaving 18 bases between them. This CDR3 spans 16 amino acids. Germline V CDR1 and CDR2: MNHNY, SVGAGI (reference sequence). The CDR3 bases are TGTGCCAGCAAGGATGCAGGGGCAATTTTGAACACTGAAGCTTTCTTT. Encoded protein: CASKDAGAILNTEAFF.

This chain links TRBV7-9 with TRBJ2-2, with D unclear. V was clipped by 1 base and J by 0 bases, with 18 bases between them. The length of the CDR3 is 19 residues. CDR1 SEHNR and CDR2 FQNEAQ come from the germline V gene (reference sequence). The CDR3 sequence: CASSLGYSNFTANTGELFF. The CDR3 DNA reads TGTGCCAGCAGCTTAGGTTATTCGAATTTTACAGCGAACACCGGGGAGCTGTTTTTT.

This chain uses TRBV15 with TRBJ2-1; 10 bases fit TRBD2. Germline V gene data show CDR1 as LNHNV and CDR2 as YYDKDF (reference sequence). With V trimmed by 2 bases and J by 9 bases, 10 bases remained unmatched. The CDR3 length is 16 residues. CDR3 coding DNA: TGTGCCACCAGCAGAAGTCTAGCGGGAGCCCCTCGTGAGCAGTTCTTC. Its translation is CATSRSLAGAPREQFF.